The 22 T cell receptor beta chains presented below share a single source sample, sequenced in a study of T cell changes during pregnancy in multiple sclerosis. The data were produced by immunoSEQ multiplex PCR, yet TCRdb's version contains in-frame clones alone and is incomplete. Of roughly 40,000 clones in the sample, 85% to 90% were seen once. The input for sequencing was CD4+ T cells from peripheral blood mononuclear cells, taken in the first trimester of pregnancy. These receptors came from a female donor with multiple sclerosis, enrolled in a pregnancy study.

The chain joins TRBV10-3 to TRBJ2-7, with 11 bases matching TRBD2. Germline V CDR1 and CDR2: ENHRY, SYGVKD. The CDR3 spans 14 residues. V dropped 4 bases and J dropped 6; count of bases not matched to a gene: 5. The CDR3 region is CAISALAGVGEQYF. In DNA, the CDR3 is TGTGCCATCAGTGCACTAGCGGGAGTCGGCGAGCAGTACTTC.

The chain recombines TRBV9 with TRBJ2-7, with D uncertain. The V and J ends lost 3 bases and 0 bases respectively, with 10 bases between them. Germline CDR1 SGDLS, CDR2 YYNGEE. The CDR3 is 14 amino acids. DNA for the CDR3: TGTGCCAGCAGCGAGAGCGTAAGCTCCTACGAGCAGTACTTC. Its protein is CASSESVSSYEQYF.

The chain employs TRBV15 and TRBJ2-6, with D possibly being TRBD2 (5 bases). The CDR3 has 16 amino acids. V was cut by 0 bases and J by 0 bases, with 6 bases left in between. Germline V CDR1 and CDR2: LNHNV, YYDKDF (reference sequence). The CDR3 DNA follows: TGTGCCACCAGCAGAGATCGGGGCTCTGGGGCCAACGTCCTGACTTTC. Amino acids: CATSRDRGSGANVLTF.

V and J are TRBV30 and TRBJ1-5; TRBD1 matches at 9 bases. CDR3 size: 13 residues. V lost 5 bases to trimming and J lost 3 bases; unmatched junction nucleotides: 2. Germline assignment: CDR1 GTSNPN and CDR2 SVGIG (reference sequence). In nucleotides, the CDR3 is TGTGCCTGGGGACAGGGGAACAATCAGCCCCAGCATTTT. Translating it yields CAWGQGNNQPQHF. Filled out from reference TRBV30 and TRBJ1-5, the complete variable domain reads SQTIHQWPATLVQPVGSPLSLECTVEGTSNPNLYWYRQAAGRGLQLLFYSVGIGQISSEVPQNLSASRPQDRQFILSSKKLLLSDSGFYLCAWGQGNNQPQHFGDGTRLSIL.

The genes are TRBV6-1 and TRBJ2-2; TRBD1 is a possible D gene (5 bases). This CDR3 region has 14 residues. The germline V and J ends were trimmed by 0 bases and 4 bases, with 6 bases remaining between them. CDR1 is MNHNS, CDR2 SASEGT, per germline. The CDR3 bases are TGTGCCAGCAGTGAAGCAGGGGTCACCGGGGAGCTGTTTTTT. This translates into CASSEAGVTGELFF.

CDR3 amino acids: CASSSPFTGSGTEAFF. CDR3 sequence (DNA): TGTGCCAGCAGTTCCCCATTCACAGGGTCGGGCACTGAAGCTTTCTTT. V usage is TRBV28 and J usage is TRBJ1-1; a weak D match, TRBD1 (6 bases). Germline V CDR1 and CDR2: MDHEN, SYDVKM. Deletions cut 4 bases from V and 4 bases from J, with 19 bases between. The CDR3 is 16 residues long.

This clone was recorded at least ten times. The chain employs TRBV11-2 and TRBJ2-2; D uncertain. Germline lookup yields CDR1 SGHAT and CDR2 FQNNGV. The length of the CDR3 is 13 residues. Trimming took 0 bases from V and 5 from J, leaving 4 bases between them. The CDR3 is CASSLDRTGELFF. The CDR3 nucleotides are TGTGCCAGCAGCTTAGATCGTACCGGGGAGCTGTTTTTT. Full variable domain (outside the CDR3, taken from reference TRBV11-2 and TRBJ2-2): EAGVAQSPRYKIIEKRQSVAFWCNPISGHATLYWYQQILGQGPKLLIQFQNNGVVDDSQLPKDRFSAERLKGVDSTLKIQPAKLEDSAVYLCASSLDRTGELFFGEGSRLTVL.

The V gene is TRBV6-5, the J gene TRBJ2-7; 10 bases agree with TRBD1. The germline V gene encodes CDR1 MNHEY and CDR2 SVGAGI. J gave up 10 bases and V 5 bases, and 8 bases lay outside the gene matches. The CDR3 is 13 residues long. CDR3 sequence: CASSPGTGAKQYF. In DNA form, the CDR3 reads TGTGCCAGCAGTCCTGGGACAGGGGCGAAACAGTACTTC.

The V gene is TRBV5-1, the J gene TRBJ2-7, with 11 bases that match TRBD2. In germline, CDR1 is SGHRS, CDR2 YFSETQ. The CDR3 has 17 residues. The ends lost 5 bases at V and 5 bases at J; junction bases unmatched: 15. The chain's CDR3 is CASRGGGLADNSHEQYF. The CDR3 bases are TGCGCCAGCAGGGGTGGGGGACTAGCGGATAATAGCCACGAGCAGTACTTC.

The chain's CDR3 is CASSVAGTQETQYF. CDR3 coding DNA: TGTGCCAGCAGCGTAGCCGGTACGCAAGAGACCCAGTACTTC. The chain is built from TRBV9 and TRBJ2-5; no definite D call. Germline V lookup: CDR1 SGDLS, CDR2 YYNGEE. Trimming pared 0 bases from V and 2 bases from J, leaving 8 bases between. This CDR3 is built from 14 residues.

This rearrangement joins TRBV25-1 to TRBJ2-2, with 11 bases aligning to TRBD1. V dropped 1 base and J dropped 15; count of bases not matched to a gene: 4. CDR3 size: 13 residues. CDR1 MGHDK and CDR2 SYGVNS come from the germline V gene. As DNA, the CDR3 is TGTGCCAGCAGTGAATTTGGGGACAGGGGGATGTTTTTT. Its translation: CASSEFGDRGMFF.

In DNA, the CDR3 is TGTGCCAGCAGCTTAGTTGCGGCGCGCGCTAGAAACATTCAGTACTTC. This encodes CASSLVAARARNIQYF. This sequence joins TRBV7-8 and TRBJ2-4; unclear D gene. Trimming shortened V by 1 base and J by 6 bases, and 16 bases separated the two germline ends. CDR1 is SGHVS and CDR2 is FQNEAQ in the germline V gene. The CDR3 covers 16 residues.

In DNA form, the CDR3 reads TGTGCCAGCTCACCACTCTACGAGGCAACTAATGAAAAACTGTTTTTT. This sequence encodes CASSPLYEATNEKLFF. This rearrangement joins TRBV18 to TRBJ1-4; D unresolved. Trimming removed 1 base from V and 0 bases from J, with 9 bases in between. Per the germline V gene, CDR1 is KGHSH and CDR2 is LQKENI. This CDR3 comprises 16 residues.

The J gene is TRBJ2-7, the V gene TRBV5-4; 12 bases are shared with TRBD1. This CDR3 region has 15 residues. Germline V gene sequence: CDR1 SGHNT, CDR2 YYREEE (reference sequence). V lost 3 bases to trimming and J lost 5 bases; unmatched junction nucleotides: 6. The CDR3 is CASSWGTGGLNEQYF. The CDR3 region has the DNA TGTGCCAGCAGCTGGGGGACAGGGGGCCTCAACGAGCAGTACTTC.

The chain is built from TRBV29-1 and TRBJ2-1; D is possibly TRBD2 (6 bases). CDR3 length equals 12 residues. V lost 7 bases, J lost 9 bases, and 16 bases lay in between. Germline loops: CDR1 SQVTM, CDR2 ANQGSEA. The CDR3 DNA follows: TGCAGCGGCGGGACTCCGAATGGTGAGCAGTTCTTC. Translation: CSGGTPNGEQFF.

V usage is TRBV11-2 and J usage is TRBJ2-5, with D maybe TRBD2 (5 bases). This CDR3 is 14 amino acids long. Trimming took 0 bases from V and 5 from J, leaving 10 bases between them. Germline loops: CDR1 SGHAT, CDR2 FQNNGV. The CDR3 coding sequence is TGTGCCAGCAGCTTAGAGGCAGGCGGGGAGACCCAGTACTTC. Translating gives CASSLEAGGETQYF.

The chain is built from TRBV14 and TRBJ1-1; D may be TRBD1 (6 bases). In germline, CDR1 is SGHDN, CDR2 FVKESK. This CDR3 region has 15 residues. Trimming pared 1 base from V and 3 bases from J, leaving 12 bases between. The CDR3 loop reads CASSQVWGLDTEAFF. CDR3 sequence (DNA): TGTGCCAGCAGCCAAGTATGGGGGCTGGACACTGAAGCTTTCTTT.

The chain has TRBV6-1 and TRBJ2-2; 8 bases are shared with TRBD1. Germline trimming cut 4 bases from V and 6 bases from J; bases unmatched to any gene: 7. Germline lookup yields CDR1 MNHNS and CDR2 SASEGT. The CDR3 extends over 15 amino acids. CDR3 sequence (DNA): TGTGCCAGCAGTGGGGCAGGGGGCGCCTCCGGGGAGCTGTTTTTT. It translates to CASSGAGGASGELFF.

The CDR3 DNA sequence: TGTGCCAGCAGTCCATACAAGGGAGGAGTACAAGAGACCCAGTACTTC. Protein sequence: CASSPYKGGVQETQYF. The chain couples TRBV27 to TRBJ2-5; a possible D gene is TRBD2 (6 bases). Trimming took 5 bases from V and 2 from J, leaving 18 bases between them. Per germline, CDR1 MNHEY and CDR2 SMNVEV (reference sequence). The CDR3 has 16 amino acids.

This rearrangement joins TRBV19 to TRBJ2-2; D unresolved. V was shortened by 4 bases and J by 0 bases, with 6 bases between the two germline ends. The CDR3 contains 14 residues. CDR1 is LNHDA and CDR2 is SQIVND in the germline V gene (reference sequence). Written as DNA, the CDR3 is TGTGCCAGTAGTAAAACACCGAACACCGGGGAGCTGTTTTTT. This gives the protein CASSKTPNTGELFF.

The chain is built from TRBV19 and TRBJ1-4; 7 bases fit TRBD1. This CDR3 is built from 13 residues. The germline gives CDR1 LNHDA, CDR2 SQIVND (reference sequence). The V gene end was trimmed by 8 bases and the J gene end by 3 bases; junction bases not matched to a gene: 3. Written as DNA, the CDR3 is TGTGCCAGTTCGACAGGGCCTAATGAAAAACTGTTTTTT. Translated: CASSTGPNEKLFF.

The chain uses TRBV7-9 and TRBJ2-3; the match to TRBD1 covers 8 bases. This CDR3 region has 19 residues. The germline V gene encodes CDR1 SEHNR and CDR2 FQNEAQ (reference sequence). V shed 3 bases and J 0 bases; nucleotides not matched to a gene: 14. The CDR3 region is CASSLALGTGGTSTDTQYF. The CDR3 DNA sequence: TGTGCCAGCAGCTTGGCCTTGGGGACAGGTGGGACTAGCACAGATACGCAGTATTTT.